These T cell receptor beta chains were read from a single sample in a study of T cell responses to AZD1222 COVID-19 vaccine. Sequencing was performed with immunoSEQ multiplex PCR; in TCRdb, only in-frame clones are kept and a portion is missing. The sample has some 140,000 clones, roughly nine tenths seen once. The sequencing here drew on peripheral blood, taken on day 0 of AZD1222 vaccination. Every receptor here comes from an adult in good health. Both conserved end residues are part of each CDR3. A D gene is named only where the DNA matches it firmly. Only some rows state a clone size, as once, few, many or a class for expanded clones.

clone_size: -; d_call: -; j_call: TRBJ1-5; v_call: TRBV19; cdr3_nt: TGTGCCAGTAGTATCTTCCAGGGTTATAGCAATCAGCCCCAGCATTTT; cdr3_aa: CASSIFQGYSNQPQHF
clone_size: -; d_call: -; j_call: TRBJ2-1; v_call: TRBV7-9; cdr3_nt: TGTGCCAGCAGCCCATGGACTGGGGGTGAGCAGTTCTTC; cdr3_aa: CASSPWTGGEQFF
clone_size: -; d_call: -; j_call: TRBJ1-5; v_call: TRBV2; cdr3_nt: TGTGCCAGCAGTGATATGGGCAATCAGCCCCAGCATTTT; cdr3_aa: CASSDMGNQPQHF
clone_size: -; d_call: -; j_call: TRBJ2-3; v_call: TRBV5-1; cdr3_nt: TGCGCCAGCAGCCCACAGCGAAGCACAGATACGCAGTATTTT; cdr3_aa: CASSPQRSTDTQYF
clone_size: -; d_call: -; j_call: TRBJ1-2; v_call: TRBV5-8; cdr3_nt: TGTGCCAGCAGCTTGGTGGGGCGTATTAACTATGGCTACACCTTC; cdr3_aa: CASSLVGRINYGYTF
clone_size: -; d_call: TRBD1; j_call: TRBJ2-5; v_call: TRBV29-1; cdr3_nt: TGCAGCGTTGGGGGGACAGTTTCTCAAGAGACCCAGTACTTC; cdr3_aa: CSVGGTVSQETQYF
clone_size: -; d_call: -; j_call: TRBJ1-1; v_call: TRBV11-2; cdr3_nt: TGTGCCAGCAGCTTAGTAGGACCCACTGAAGCTTTCTTT; cdr3_aa: CASSLVGPTEAFF
clone_size: -; d_call: -; j_call: TRBJ2-2; v_call: TRBV13; cdr3_nt: TGTGCCAGCAGCTGGCGGGGCGCGGGCACCGGGGAGCTGTTTTTT; cdr3_aa: CASSWRGAGTGELFF
clone_size: few; d_call: TRBD2; j_call: TRBJ2-7; v_call: TRBV5-1; cdr3_nt: TGCGCCAGCAGCCAACTGGGAGGACTAGCGGGAAGGTCTGGGAACGAGCAGTACTTC; cdr3_aa: CASSQLGGLAGRSGNEQYF
clone_size: -; d_call: -; j_call: TRBJ2-5; v_call: TRBV6-6; cdr3_nt: TGTGCCAGCAGCCTTCAAGAGACCCAGTACTTC; cdr3_aa: CASSLQETQYF
clone_size: -; d_call: -; j_call: TRBJ1-2; v_call: TRBV10-3; cdr3_nt: TGTGCCGTGCACATGGGGCCGAACTATGGCTACACCTTC; cdr3_aa: CAVHMGPNYGYTF
clone_size: -; d_call: -; j_call: TRBJ1-6; v_call: TRBV6-1; cdr3_nt: TGTGCCAGCAGTGAAACCCCGACGAATTCACCCCTCCACTTT; cdr3_aa: CASSETPTNSPLHF
clone_size: -; d_call: -; j_call: TRBJ2-5; v_call: TRBV20-1; cdr3_nt: TGCAGTGCCCGCTGGGGGGAGACCCAGTACTTC; cdr3_aa: CSARWGETQYF
clone_size: -; d_call: -; j_call: TRBJ1-1; v_call: TRBV5-1; cdr3_nt: TGCGCCAGCAGCTTGGGGTTTGAAGCTTTCTTT; cdr3_aa: CASSLGFEAFF
clone_size: -; d_call: -; j_call: TRBJ1-3; v_call: TRBV28; cdr3_nt: TGTGCCAGCAGATCATCGACAGGCTCTGGAAACACCATATATTTT; cdr3_aa: CASRSSTGSGNTIYF
clone_size: -; d_call: -; j_call: TRBJ1-5; v_call: TRBV24-1; cdr3_nt: TGTGCCACCAGTGATCGTCAGGGATGGGATAGCAATCAGCCCCAGCATTTT; cdr3_aa: CATSDRQGWDSNQPQHF
clone_size: -; d_call: TRBD1; j_call: TRBJ2-3; v_call: TRBV12-5; cdr3_nt: TGTGCTAGTGGTTTGGCCCGGACAGGGGACTTAGATACGCAGTATTTT; cdr3_aa: CASGLARTGDLDTQYF
clone_size: once; d_call: -; j_call: TRBJ1-4; v_call: TRBV18; cdr3_nt: TGTGCCAGCTCACCCGGGGTAGATGAAAAACTGTTTTTT; cdr3_aa: CASSPGVDEKLFF
clone_size: -; d_call: TRBD2; j_call: TRBJ2-7; v_call: TRBV7-3; cdr3_nt: TGTGCCAGCAGCCTATCGGCGGGGGGGAGCTCCTACGAGCAGTACTTC; cdr3_aa: CASSLSAGGSSYEQYF
clone_size: -; d_call: -; j_call: TRBJ1-6; v_call: TRBV5-1; cdr3_nt: TGCGCCAGCAGCTCCCGGGACGGCCAATCACCCCTCCACTTT; cdr3_aa: CASSSRDGQSPLHF